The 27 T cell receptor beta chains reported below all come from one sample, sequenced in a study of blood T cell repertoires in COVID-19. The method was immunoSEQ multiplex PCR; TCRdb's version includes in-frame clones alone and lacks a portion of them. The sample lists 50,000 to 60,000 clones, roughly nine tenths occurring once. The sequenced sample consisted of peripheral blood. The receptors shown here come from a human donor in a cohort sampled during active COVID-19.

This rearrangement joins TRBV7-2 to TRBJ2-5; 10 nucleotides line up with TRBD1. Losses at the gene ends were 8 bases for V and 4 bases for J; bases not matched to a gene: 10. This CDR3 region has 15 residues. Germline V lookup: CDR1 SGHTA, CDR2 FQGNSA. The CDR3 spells CASRKGQGRGETQYF. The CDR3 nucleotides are TGTGCCAGCCGGAAGGGACAGGGGAGAGGAGAGACCCAGTACTTC.

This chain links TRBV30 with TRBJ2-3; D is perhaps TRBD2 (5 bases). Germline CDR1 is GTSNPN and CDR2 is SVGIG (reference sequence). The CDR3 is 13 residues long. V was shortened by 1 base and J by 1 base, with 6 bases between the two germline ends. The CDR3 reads CAWSGGRTDTQYF. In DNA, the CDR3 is TGTGCCTGGAGTGGAGGGCGCACAGATACGCAGTATTTT.

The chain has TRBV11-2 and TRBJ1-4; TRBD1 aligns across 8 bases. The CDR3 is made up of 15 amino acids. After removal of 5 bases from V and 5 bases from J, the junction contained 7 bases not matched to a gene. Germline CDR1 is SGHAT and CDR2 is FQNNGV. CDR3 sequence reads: CASSPRTGRNEKLFF. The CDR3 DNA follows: TGTGCCAGCAGCCCTCGGACAGGGCGAAATGAAAAACTGTTTTTT.

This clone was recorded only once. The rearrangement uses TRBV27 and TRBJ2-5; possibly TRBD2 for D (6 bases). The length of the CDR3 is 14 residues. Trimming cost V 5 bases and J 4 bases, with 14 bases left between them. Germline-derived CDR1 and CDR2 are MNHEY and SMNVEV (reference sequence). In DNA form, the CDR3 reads TGTGCCAGCAGTCCCGGGGGATCGCGAGAGACCCAGTACTTC. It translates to CASSPGGSRETQYF.

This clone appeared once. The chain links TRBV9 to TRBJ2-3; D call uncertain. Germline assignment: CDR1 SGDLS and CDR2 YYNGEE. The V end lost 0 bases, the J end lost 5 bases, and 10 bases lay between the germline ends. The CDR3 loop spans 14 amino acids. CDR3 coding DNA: TGTGCCAGCAGCGTAGCCCCAGAAGTAGATACGCAGTATTTT. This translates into CASSVAPEVDTQYF.

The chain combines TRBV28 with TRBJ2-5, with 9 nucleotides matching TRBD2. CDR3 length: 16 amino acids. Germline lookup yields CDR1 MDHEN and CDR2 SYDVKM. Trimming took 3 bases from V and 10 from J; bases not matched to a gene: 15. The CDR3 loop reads CASSFRRRERGARQYF. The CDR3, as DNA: TGTGCCAGCAGTTTCCGTCGACGGGAGCGGGGGGCCCGCCAGTACTTC.

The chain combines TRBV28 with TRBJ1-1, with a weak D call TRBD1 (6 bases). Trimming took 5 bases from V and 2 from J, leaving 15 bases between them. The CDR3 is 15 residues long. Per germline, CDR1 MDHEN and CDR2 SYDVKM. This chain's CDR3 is CASSGSTGDNTEAFF. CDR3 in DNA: TGTGCCAGCAGTGGCTCGACAGGAGATAACACTGAAGCTTTCTTT.

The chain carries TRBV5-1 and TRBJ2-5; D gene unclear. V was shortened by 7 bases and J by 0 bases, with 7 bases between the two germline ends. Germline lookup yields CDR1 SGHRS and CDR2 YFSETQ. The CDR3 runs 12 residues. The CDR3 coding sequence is TGCGCCAGCTGCGAGGACCAAGAGACCCAGTACTTC. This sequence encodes CASCEDQETQYF. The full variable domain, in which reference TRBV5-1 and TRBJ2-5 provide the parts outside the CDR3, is KAGVTQTPRYLIKTRGQQVTLSCSPISGHRSVSWYQQTPGQGLQFLFEYFSETQRNKGNFPGRFSGRQFSNSRSEMNVSTLELGDSALYLCASCEDQETQYFGPGTRLLVL.

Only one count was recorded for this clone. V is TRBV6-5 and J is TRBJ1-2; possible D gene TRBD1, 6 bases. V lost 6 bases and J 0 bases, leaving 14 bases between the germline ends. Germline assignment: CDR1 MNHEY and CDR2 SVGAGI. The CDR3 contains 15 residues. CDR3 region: CASRRGQNPNYGYTF. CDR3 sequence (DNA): TGTGCCAGCAGACGAGGACAGAACCCTAACTATGGCTACACCTTC.

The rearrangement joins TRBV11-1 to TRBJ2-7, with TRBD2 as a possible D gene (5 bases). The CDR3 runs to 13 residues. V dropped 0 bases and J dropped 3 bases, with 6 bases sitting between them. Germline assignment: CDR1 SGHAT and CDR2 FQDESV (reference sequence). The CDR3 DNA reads TGTGCCAGCAGCTTAGCGGGGAGCTACGAGCAGTACGTC. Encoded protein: CASSLAGSYEQYV.

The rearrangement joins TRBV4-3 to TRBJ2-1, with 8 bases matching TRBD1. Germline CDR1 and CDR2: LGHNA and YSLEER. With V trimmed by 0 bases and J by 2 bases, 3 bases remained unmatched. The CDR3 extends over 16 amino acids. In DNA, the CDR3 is TGCGCCAGCAGCCAAGATGGGACAGGCGCCTACAATGAGCAGTTCTTC. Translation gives CASSQDGTGAYNEQFF.

The CDR3 nucleotides are TGTGCCAGCAGTCTGTCTTTACAGTCTTCCTACGAGCAGTACTTC. Its protein is CASSLSLQSSYEQYF. The rearrangement uses TRBV28 and TRBJ2-7, with D unresolved. V was shortened by 5 bases and J by 1 base, with 15 bases between the two germline ends. Germline V gene lookup returns CDR1 MDHEN and CDR2 SYDVKM. The CDR3 length is 15 residues.

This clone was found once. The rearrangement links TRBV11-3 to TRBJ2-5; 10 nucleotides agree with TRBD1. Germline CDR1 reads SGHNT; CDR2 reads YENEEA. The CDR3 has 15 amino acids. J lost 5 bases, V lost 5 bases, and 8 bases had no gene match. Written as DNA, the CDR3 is TGTGCCAGCAGCGCCAGACAGGGGGCTGTCGAGACCCAGTACTTC. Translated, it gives CASSARQGAVETQYF.

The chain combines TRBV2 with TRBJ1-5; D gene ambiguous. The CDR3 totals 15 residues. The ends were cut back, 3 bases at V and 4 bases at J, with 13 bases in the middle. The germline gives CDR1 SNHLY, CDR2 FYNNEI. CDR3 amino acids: CASSDRPGRNQPQHF. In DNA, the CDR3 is TGTGCCAGCAGTGACAGGCCGGGGAGGAATCAGCCCCAGCATTTT.

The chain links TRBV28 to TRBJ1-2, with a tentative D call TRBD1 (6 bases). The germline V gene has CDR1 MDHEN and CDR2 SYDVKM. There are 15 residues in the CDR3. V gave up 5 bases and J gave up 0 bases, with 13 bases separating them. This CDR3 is CASSVEDRPNYGYTF. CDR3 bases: TGTGCCAGCAGTGTTGAGGACAGACCTAACTATGGCTACACCTTC.

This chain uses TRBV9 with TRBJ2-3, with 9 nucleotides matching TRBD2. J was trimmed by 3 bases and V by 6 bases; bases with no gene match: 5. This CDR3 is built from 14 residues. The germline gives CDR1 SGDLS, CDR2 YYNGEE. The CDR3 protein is CASNFAGGTDTQYF. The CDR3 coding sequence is TGTGCCAGCAACTTCGCGGGGGGGACAGATACGCAGTATTTT.

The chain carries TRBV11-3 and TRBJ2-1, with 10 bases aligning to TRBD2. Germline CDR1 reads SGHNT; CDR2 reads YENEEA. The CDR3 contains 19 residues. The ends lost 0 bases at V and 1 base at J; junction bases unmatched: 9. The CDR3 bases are TGTGCCAGCAGCTTAGATTGGCAGCGGGAGGGCCTATCCTACAATGAGCAGTTCTTC. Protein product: CASSLDWQREGLSYNEQFF.

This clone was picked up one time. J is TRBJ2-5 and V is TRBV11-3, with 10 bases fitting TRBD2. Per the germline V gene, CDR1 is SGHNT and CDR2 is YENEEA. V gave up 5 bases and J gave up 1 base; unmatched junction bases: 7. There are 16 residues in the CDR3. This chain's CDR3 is CASSPRTSGLQETQYF. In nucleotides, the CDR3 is TGTGCCAGCAGCCCTAGGACTAGCGGTCTCCAAGAGACCCAGTACTTC.

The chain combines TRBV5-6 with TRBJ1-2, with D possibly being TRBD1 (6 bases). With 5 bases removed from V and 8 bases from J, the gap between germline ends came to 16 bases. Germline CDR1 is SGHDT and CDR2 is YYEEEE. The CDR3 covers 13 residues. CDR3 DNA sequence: TGTGCCAGCAGTGCCAGGGGCATCAACGGCTACACCTTC. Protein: CASSARGINGYTF.

In DNA form, the CDR3 reads TGCGCCAGCAGCTTGGAGGGCGGGAGCTCGTTTGAGCAGTTCTTC. Its translation is CASSLEGGSSFEQFF. The V and J genes are TRBV5-1 and TRBJ2-1, with TRBD2 matching 7 bases. Germline V gene sequence: CDR1 SGHRS, CDR2 YFSETQ. This CDR3 spans 15 amino acids. V gave up 0 bases and J gave up 9 bases; unmatched junction bases: 9.

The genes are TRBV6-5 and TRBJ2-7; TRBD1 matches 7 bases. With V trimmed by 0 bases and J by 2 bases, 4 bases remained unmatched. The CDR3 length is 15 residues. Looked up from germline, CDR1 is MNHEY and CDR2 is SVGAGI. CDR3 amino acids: CASSYSLTGAYEQYF. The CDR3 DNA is TGTGCCAGCAGTTACTCCCTAACAGGGGCCTACGAGCAGTACTTC.

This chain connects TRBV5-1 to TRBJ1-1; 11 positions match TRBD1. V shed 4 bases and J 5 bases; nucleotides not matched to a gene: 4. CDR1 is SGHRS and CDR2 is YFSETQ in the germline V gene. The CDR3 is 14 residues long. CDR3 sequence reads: CASSPDRGPTEAFF. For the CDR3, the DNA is TGCGCCAGCAGCCCGGACAGGGGGCCGACTGAAGCTTTCTTT.

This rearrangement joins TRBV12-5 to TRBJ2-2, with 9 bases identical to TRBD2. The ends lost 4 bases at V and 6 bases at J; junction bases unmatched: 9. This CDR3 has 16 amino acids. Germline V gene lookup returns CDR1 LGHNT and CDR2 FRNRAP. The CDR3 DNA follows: TGTGCTAGTGGTTGGGTGATAGCGGGAGCCCCCGGGGAGCTGTTTTTT. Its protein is CASGWVIAGAPGELFF.

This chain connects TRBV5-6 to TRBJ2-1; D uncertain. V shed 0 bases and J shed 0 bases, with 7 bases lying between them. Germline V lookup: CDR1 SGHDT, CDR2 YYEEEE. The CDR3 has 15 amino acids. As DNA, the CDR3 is TGTGCCAGCAGCTTGGGCGGTTTCTCCTACAATGAGCAGTTCTTC. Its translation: CASSLGGFSYNEQFF. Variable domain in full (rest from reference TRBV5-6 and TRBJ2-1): DAGVTQSPTHLIKTRGQQVTLRCSPKSGHDTVSWYQQALGQGPQFIFQYYEEEERQRGNFPDRFSGHQFPNYSSELNVNALLLGDSALYLCASSLGGFSYNEQFFGPGTRLTVL.

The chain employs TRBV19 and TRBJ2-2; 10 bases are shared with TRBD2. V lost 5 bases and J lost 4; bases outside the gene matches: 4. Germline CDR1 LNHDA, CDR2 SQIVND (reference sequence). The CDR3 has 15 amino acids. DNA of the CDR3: TGTGCCAGTAGTTTGGTAGCGGGAGGCACCGGGGAGCTGTTTTTT. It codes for CASSLVAGGTGELFF.

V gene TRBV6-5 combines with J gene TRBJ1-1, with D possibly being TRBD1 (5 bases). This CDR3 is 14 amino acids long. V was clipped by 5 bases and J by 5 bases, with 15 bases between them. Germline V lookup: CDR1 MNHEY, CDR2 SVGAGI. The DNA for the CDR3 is TGTGCCAGCAGTCCCGGGGGGGACGGGACTGAAGCTTTCTTT. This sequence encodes CASSPGGDGTEAFF.

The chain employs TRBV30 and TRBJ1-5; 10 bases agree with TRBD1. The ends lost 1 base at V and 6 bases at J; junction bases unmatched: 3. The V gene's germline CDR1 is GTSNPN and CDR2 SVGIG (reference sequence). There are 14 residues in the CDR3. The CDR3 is CAWSGQGASQPQHF. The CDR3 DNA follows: TGTGCCTGGAGTGGACAGGGGGCGTCTCAGCCCCAGCATTTT.